The 28 T cell receptor beta chains given below trace back to one sample, sequenced in a study of PD-L1 blockade in urothelial cancer. The repertoire was sequenced with immunoSEQ multiplex PCR; TCRdb's copy has only in-frame clones and lacks some. The table shows 40,000 or so clones, with about 80% occurring only once. The material sequenced was PBMCs, taken around atezolizumab (anti-PD-L1) treatment. These receptors came from a man aged 65 to 85 with urothelial cancer.

A remark on this clone: The sample contains more than one DNA sequence encoding this CDR3. This chain uses TRBV2 with TRBJ2-6, with 12 bases identical to TRBD1. CDR1 and CDR2 from the germline V gene are SNHLY and FYNNEI. V was clipped by 7 bases and J by 4 bases; unmatched bases: 8. CDR3 size: 17 residues. The CDR3 bases are TGTGCCAGCATTAGGGACAGGGGGCGAGCAGGGGCCAACGTCCTGACTTTC. This codes for CASIRDRGRAGANVLTF.

This clone turned up a few times. J is TRBJ2-4 and V is TRBV9; D perhaps matches TRBD1 (5 bases). The germline CDR1 and CDR2 sequences are SGDLS and YYNGEE. Between the trimmed V and J ends, which lost 0 bases and 6 bases, there was a span of 10 bases. This CDR3 spans 14 amino acids. The CDR3 DNA follows: TGTGCCAGCAGCGTAGGTGGGGCCGCAAACATTCAGTACTTC. This sequence encodes CASSVGGAANIQYF.

Remarks on this clone: Other DNA sequences in this sample translate to the same CDR3. This sequence joins TRBV5-1 and TRBJ2-7; D may be TRBD2 (5 bases). The CDR3 has 13 amino acids. In germline, CDR1 is SGHRS, CDR2 YFSETQ. V was shortened by 6 bases and J by 3 bases, with 13 bases between the two germline ends. The CDR3 region is CASNSGTGYEQYF. The CDR3 DNA reads TGCGCCAGCAACAGCGGCACCGGCTACGAGCAGTACTTC.

This chain joins TRBV2 and TRBJ2-3, with a possible D match to TRBD2 (6 bases). Germline CDR1 and CDR2: SNHLY and FYNNEI. Trimming shortened V by 5 bases and J by 8 bases, and 8 bases separated the two germline ends. The CDR3 extends over 11 amino acids. The CDR3 is CASSRLGTQYF. Here the CDR3 DNA reads TGTGCCAGCAGTAGACTAGGTACGCAGTATTTT.

The V call is TRBV4-3, the J call TRBJ2-1, with TRBD2 matching over 10 bases. Unmatched junction bases numbered 11, after V lost 0 bases and J lost 9 bases. The CDR3 sequence is 17 residues long. From germline, CDR1 is LGHNA and CDR2 YSLEER. In nucleotides, the CDR3 is TGCGCCAGCAGCCAAGATAGTGGCCTAGCGGGAGCTGGTGAGCAGTTCTTC. Its translation: CASSQDSGLAGAGEQFF.

This clone has just one count. This sequence joins TRBV11-1 and TRBJ2-7; tentative D call: TRBD2 (6 bases). CDR3 length equals 15 residues. Trimming removed 1 base from V and 3 bases from J, with 13 bases in between. Germline V gives CDR1 SGHAT, CDR2 FQDESV (reference sequence). In nucleotides, the CDR3 is TGTGCCAGCAGCTTAGTTGCTAGCGCAATCTACGAGCAGTACTTC. Its protein is CASSLVASAIYEQYF.

The J gene is TRBJ2-4, the V gene TRBV7-2, with 7 bases aligning to TRBD1. Germline CDR1 SGHTA, CDR2 FQGNSA. J gave up 4 bases and V 4 bases, and 13 bases lay outside the gene matches. The CDR3 loop spans 17 amino acids. The CDR3 DNA reads TGTGCCAGCAGCTCCTCTCCGACAGGGTACCCAAAAAACATTCAGTACTTC. This sequence encodes CASSSSPTGYPKNIQYF.

This chain links TRBV28 with TRBJ1-3; TRBD1 is a possible D gene (5 bases). Trimming left V 6 bases short and J 0 bases short, with 9 bases between. Germline V gene sequence: CDR1 MDHEN, CDR2 SYDVKM. The CDR3 spans 14 residues. The chain's CDR3 is CASRGQGSGNTIYF. Written as DNA, the CDR3 is TGTGCCAGCAGGGGGCAGGGCTCTGGAAACACCATATATTTT.

V and J are TRBV7-3 and TRBJ2-3; a weak D match, TRBD1 (6 bases). The CDR3 is made up of 15 amino acids. Between the trimmed V and J ends, which lost 6 bases and 9 bases, there was a span of 22 bases. Per the germline V gene, CDR1 is SGHTA and CDR2 is FQGTGA. CDR3 sequence: CASSHSEGDTVTQYF. Here the CDR3 DNA reads TGTGCCAGCAGTCACTCCGAGGGGGACACTGTAACGCAGTATTTT.

This chain links TRBV5-1 with TRBJ2-2; tentatively, D is TRBD2 (6 bases). V gave up 2 bases and J gave up 6 bases, with 11 bases separating them. This CDR3 spans 14 amino acids. Per the germline V gene, CDR1 is SGHRS and CDR2 is YFSETQ. The CDR3 nucleotides are TGCGCCAGCAGCTTAGAGGGACTGTCCGGGGAGCTGTTTTTT. It codes for CASSLEGLSGELFF.

This rearrangement joins TRBV4-1 to TRBJ2-3; the D gene is possibly TRBD1 (6 bases). Looked up from germline, CDR1 is MGHRA and CDR2 is YSYEKL. This CDR3 is built from 16 residues. Trimming removed 4 bases at V and 2 bases at J, with 16 bases between. CDR3: CASSLREGGPTDTQYF. The CDR3 DNA reads as TGCGCCAGCAGCCTTCGGGAAGGGGGACCCACAGATACGCAGTATTTT.

The gene calls are TRBV21-1 and TRBJ1-1; no DNA check was done on the table's D call, TRBD1. TRBV21-1 is described as a pseudogene. The CDR3 extends over 13 amino acids. CDR3 loop: CASSKEQNTEAFF. CDR3 nucleotide sequence: TGTGCCAGCAGCAAAGAACAGAACACTGAAGCTTTCTTT.

The chain is built from TRBV14 and TRBJ2-2, with a possible D match to TRBD1 (5 bases). Germline-derived CDR1 and CDR2 are SGHDN and FVKESK. CDR3 length equals 14 residues. V gave up 5 bases and J gave up 2 bases, with 9 bases separating them. The CDR3 DNA reads as TGTGCCAGCAGCACCAGGGCAAACACCGGGGAGCTGTTTTTT. Its protein product is CASSTRANTGELFF.

This clone came up a few times. The V gene is TRBV25-1, the J gene TRBJ2-1, with TRBD1 matching over 7 bases. The CDR3 covers 15 residues. J was trimmed by 3 bases and V by 5 bases; bases with no gene match: 7. In germline, CDR1 is MGHDK, CDR2 SYGVNS. The CDR3 protein is CASSTSGQYYNEQFF. The CDR3 DNA reads as TGTGCCAGCAGTACCTCGGGACAGTACTACAATGAGCAGTTCTTC.

There are a few counts of this clone. This chain connects TRBV28 to TRBJ1-2, with TRBD1 matching over 7 bases. Germline CDR1 is MDHEN and CDR2 is SYDVKM. The CDR3 contains 13 residues. V was pared by 2 bases and J by 7 bases, with 4 bases of the junction left unmatched. The CDR3: CASSLEGAGGYTF. In DNA form, the CDR3 reads TGTGCCAGCAGTTTAGAGGGGGCAGGTGGCTACACCTTC.

The count of this clone is one. This sequence joins TRBV6-5 and TRBJ2-5; D might be TRBD2 (6 bases). Trimming pared 2 bases from V and 1 base from J, leaving 8 bases between. CDR3 length: 14 amino acids. Germline CDR1 MNHEY, CDR2 SVGAGI. The CDR3 DNA reads TGTGCCAGCAGTTACGGGGGGACCCAAGAGACCCAGTACTTC. Amino acid sequence: CASSYGGTQETQYF.

The chain has TRBV5-8 and TRBJ1-3; no firm D call. The CDR3 has 15 residues. Germline assignment: CDR1 SGHTS and CDR2 YDEGEE. V was cut by 0 bases and J by 0 bases, with 7 bases left in between. Here the CDR3 reads CASSLAAGSGNTIYF. CDR3 in DNA: TGTGCCAGCAGCTTGGCGGCAGGCTCTGGAAACACCATATATTTT.

The chain couples TRBV4-1 to TRBJ2-6; D gene uncertain. V lost 4 bases and J lost 0, with 13 bases in between. CDR1 and CDR2 from the germline V gene are MGHRA and YSYEKL. There are 17 residues in the CDR3. As DNA, the CDR3 is TGCGCCAGCAGCCCCTCTTTTACGGTCTCTGGGGCCAACGTCCTGACTTTC. Encoded protein: CASSPSFTVSGANVLTF.

This clone was detected once. CDR3 nucleotide sequence: TGTGCCAGCTCACCTGAGAGCAATCAGCCCCAGCATTTT. Its protein is CASSPESNQPQHF. The rearrangement joins TRBV18 to TRBJ1-5; D not certain. The CDR3 length is 13 residues. Germline lookup yields CDR1 KGHSH and CDR2 LQKENI. Between the trimmed V and J ends, which lost 3 bases and 1 base, there was a span of 4 bases.

The chain joins TRBV28 to TRBJ2-2, with D maybe TRBD2 (6 bases). The CDR3 has 14 residues. The germline gives CDR1 MDHEN, CDR2 SYDVKM. CDR3 nucleotides: TGTGGAACCTGGGCAGGGACTAACACCGGGGAGCTGTTTTTT. It codes for CGTWAGTNTGELFF.

This rearrangement joins TRBV10-3 to TRBJ1-1, with D possibly matching TRBD1 (5 bases). Germline CDR1 and CDR2: ENHRY and SYGVKD. V was pared by 6 bases and J by 3 bases, with 11 bases between. The CDR3 consists of 13 residues. The CDR3 is CAIRGHEDTEAFF. DNA of the CDR3: TGTGCCATCAGGGGGCATGAGGACACTGAAGCTTTCTTT.

The chain links TRBV5-1 to TRBJ2-1; 7 bases match TRBD2. The CDR3 extends over 16 amino acids. CDR1 SGHRS and CDR2 YFSETQ come from the germline V gene. J was trimmed by 4 bases and V by 5 bases; bases with no gene match: 12. CDR3 DNA: TGCGCCAGCAGTGCCCCAACTAGCGCCCAGTACAATGAGCAGTTCTTC. Translation: CASSAPTSAQYNEQFF.

The rearrangement joins TRBV7-2 to TRBJ1-1; D remains ambiguous. CDR3 size: 13 residues. Deletions cut 8 bases from V and 4 bases from J, with 14 bases between. Germline CDR1 and CDR2: SGHTA and FQGNSA. The CDR3 here is CASGPRAGTEAFF. The CDR3 nucleotides read TGTGCCAGCGGCCCGAGGGCCGGCACTGAAGCTTTCTTT.

J is TRBJ1-2 and V is TRBV5-1, with D possibly being TRBD1 (6 bases). Trimming removed 1 base from V and 4 bases from J, with 17 bases in between. The CDR3 has 16 amino acids. Germline assignment: CDR1 SGHRS and CDR2 YFSETQ. CDR3 in DNA: TGCGCCAGCAGCTTGTCGGTAAACAGGGACCCCTATGGCTACACCTTC. This translates into CASSLSVNRDPYGYTF.

The V call is TRBV4-2, the J call TRBJ1-2; weak D call: TRBD1 (5 bases). This CDR3 region has 14 residues. Per the germline V gene, CDR1 is LGHNA and CDR2 is YNFKEQ. Trimming removed 5 bases from V and 0 bases from J, with 10 bases in between. The chain's CDR3 is CASSNQGPNYGYTF. The CDR3 region has the DNA TGTGCCAGCAGCAACCAGGGCCCTAACTATGGCTACACCTTC.

The chain employs TRBV11-1 and TRBJ2-6, with 7 bases fitting TRBD1. The CDR3 sequence is 17 residues long. Germline V gene data show CDR1 as SGHAT and CDR2 as FQDESV (reference sequence). V was clipped by 5 bases and J by 0 bases; unmatched bases: 7. CDR3 loop: CASSLTGTHSGANVLTF. The DNA for the CDR3 is TGTGCCAGCAGCCTGACAGGGACCCACTCTGGGGCCAACGTCCTGACTTTC.

This chain joins TRBV5-4 and TRBJ2-1, with 10 nucleotides matching TRBD2. V shed 5 bases, J shed 9 bases, and the junction held 8 bases outside the gene matches. CDR3 length equals 14 residues. Germline V CDR1 and CDR2: SGHNT, YYREEE (reference sequence). CDR3 in amino acids: CASSPQRGGLEQFF. CDR3 in DNA: TGTGCCAGCAGTCCCCAGCGGGGGGGCCTTGAGCAGTTCTTC.

Remarks on this clone: The identical CDR3 is also encoded by other nucleotide sequences in the sample. The J gene is TRBJ2-2, the V gene TRBV10-3, with 9 bases that match TRBD1. The germline CDR1 and CDR2 sequences are ENHRY and SYGVKD. CDR3 length equals 15 residues. After removal of 5 bases from V and 3 bases from J, the junction contained 4 bases not matched to a gene. Here the CDR3 DNA reads TGTGCCATCAGTCCGGGACAGGGTTACACCGGGGAGCTGTTTTTT. It yields the protein CAISPGQGYTGELFF.